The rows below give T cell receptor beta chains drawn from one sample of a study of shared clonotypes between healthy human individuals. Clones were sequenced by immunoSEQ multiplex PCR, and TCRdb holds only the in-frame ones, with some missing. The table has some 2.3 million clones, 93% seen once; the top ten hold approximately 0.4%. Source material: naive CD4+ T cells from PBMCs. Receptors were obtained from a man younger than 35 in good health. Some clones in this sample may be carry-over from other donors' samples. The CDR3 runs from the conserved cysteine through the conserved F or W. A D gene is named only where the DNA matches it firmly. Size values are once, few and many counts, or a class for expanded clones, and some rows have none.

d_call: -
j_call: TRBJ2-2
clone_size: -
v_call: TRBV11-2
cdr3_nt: TGTGCCAGCAGCTCATGGGTAGTCACTACGAACACCGGGGAGCTGTTTTTT
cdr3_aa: CASSSWVVTTNTGELFF

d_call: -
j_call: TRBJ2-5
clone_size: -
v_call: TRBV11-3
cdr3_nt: TGTGCCAGCAGCTTAGGCAGGGAAGGAGAGACCCAGTACTTC
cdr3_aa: CASSLGREGETQYF

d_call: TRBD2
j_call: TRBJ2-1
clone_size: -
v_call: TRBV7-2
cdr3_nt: TGTGCCAGCAGCCCCCGAGTAGGACTAGCGGGCCGAGGGGAGGGGTTCTTC
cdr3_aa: CASSPRVGLAGRGEGFF

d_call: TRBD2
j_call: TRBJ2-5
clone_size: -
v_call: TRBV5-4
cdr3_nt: TGTGCCAGCAGCGCCCAGAATCTAGCGGGGGGAGAGACCCAGTACTTC
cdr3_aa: CASSAQNLAGGETQYF

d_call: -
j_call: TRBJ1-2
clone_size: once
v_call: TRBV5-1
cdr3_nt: TGCGCCAGCAGCACCACCGGGTCCCGCTATGGCTACACCTTC
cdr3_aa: CASSTTGSRYGYTF

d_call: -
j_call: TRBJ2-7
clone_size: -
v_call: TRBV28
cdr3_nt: TGTGCCAGCAGTTTATCAACAGGGCTGGCCTCCTACGAGCAGTACTTC
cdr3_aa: CASSLSTGLASYEQYF

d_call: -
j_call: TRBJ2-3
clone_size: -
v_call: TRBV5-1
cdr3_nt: TGCGCCAGCAGCTTGGGAGCGCGCGATACGCAGTATTTT
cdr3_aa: CASSLGARDTQYF

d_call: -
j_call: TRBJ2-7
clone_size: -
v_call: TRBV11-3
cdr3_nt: TGCCCTCGAAACTCTAAAGGGGCTCGTGAGCAGTACTTC
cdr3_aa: CPRNSKGAREQYF

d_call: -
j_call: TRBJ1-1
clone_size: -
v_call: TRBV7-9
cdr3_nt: TGTGCCGGTGGGATCGGGATGAACACTGAAGCTTTCTTT
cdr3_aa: CAGGIGMNTEAFF

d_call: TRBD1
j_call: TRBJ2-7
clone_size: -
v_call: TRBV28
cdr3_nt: TGTGCCAGCAGGCGGGGACAGGGTTACGAGCAGTACTTC
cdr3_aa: CASRRGQGYEQYF

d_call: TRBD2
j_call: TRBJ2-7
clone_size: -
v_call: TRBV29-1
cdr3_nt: TGCAGCGTAACGACTAGCGGGATGAGCTCCTACGAGCAGTACTTC
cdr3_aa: CSVTTSGMSSYEQYF

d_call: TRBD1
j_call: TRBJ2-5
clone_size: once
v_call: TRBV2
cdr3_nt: TGTGCCAGCAACGGACAGGGGGCATTGGAGGAGACCCAGTACTTC
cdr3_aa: CASNGQGALEETQYF

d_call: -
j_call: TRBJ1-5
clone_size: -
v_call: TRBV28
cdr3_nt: TGTGCCAGCAGTCCGCCAAACTTCCATCAGCCCCAGCATTTT
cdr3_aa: CASSPPNFHQPQHF

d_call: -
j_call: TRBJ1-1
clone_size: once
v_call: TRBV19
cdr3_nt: TGTGCCAGTAGCTTACAGACAGGTGTGAACACTGAAGCTTTCTTT
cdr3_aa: CASSLQTGVNTEAFF

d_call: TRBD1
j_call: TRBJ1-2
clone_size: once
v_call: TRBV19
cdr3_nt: TGTGCCAGTAGTAGCGGGACAGGGGTTCTTGGCTACACCTTC
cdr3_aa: CASSSGTGVLGYTF

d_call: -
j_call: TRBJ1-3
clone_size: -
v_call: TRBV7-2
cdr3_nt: TGTGCCAGCAGCTTATATATGGGTGGCTCTGGAAACACCATATATTTT
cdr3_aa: CASSLYMGGSGNTIYF

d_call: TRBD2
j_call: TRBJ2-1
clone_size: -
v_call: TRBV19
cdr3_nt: TGTGCCTCCCGGTGGCGGGGGGACGACAATGAGCAGTTCTTC
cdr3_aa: CASRWRGDDNEQFF

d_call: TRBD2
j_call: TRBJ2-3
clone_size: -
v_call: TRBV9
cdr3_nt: TGTGCCAGCAGCCCGGGACTAGCGGGAGGCGGAACAGATACGCAGTATTTT
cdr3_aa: CASSPGLAGGGTDTQYF

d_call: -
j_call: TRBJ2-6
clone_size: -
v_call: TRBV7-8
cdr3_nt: TGTGCCAGCAGCTTTCAGGGGTGGGCTGGGGCCAACGTCCTGACTTTC
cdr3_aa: CASSFQGWAGANVLTF

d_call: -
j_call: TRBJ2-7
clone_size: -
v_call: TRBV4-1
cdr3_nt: TGCGCCAGCAGCCACCGCGAAGGGGTGGGCGAGCAGTACTTC
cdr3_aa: CASSHREGVGEQYF

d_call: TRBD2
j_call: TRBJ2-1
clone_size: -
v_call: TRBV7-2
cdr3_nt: TGTGCCAGCAGCTTAGAAGGTAGCGGGAAAAACAATGAGCAGTTCTTC
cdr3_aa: CASSLEGSGKNNEQFF

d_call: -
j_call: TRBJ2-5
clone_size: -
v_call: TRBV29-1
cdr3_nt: TGCAGCGTTGTAAGGGACTCCGCTCAGGAGACCCAGTACTTC
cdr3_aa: CSVVRDSAQETQYF

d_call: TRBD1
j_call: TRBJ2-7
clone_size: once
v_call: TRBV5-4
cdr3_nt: TGTGCCAGCAGCTTGAACCCCCGGGACAGGGATTACTCCTACGAGCAGTACTTC
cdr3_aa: CASSLNPRDRDYSYEQYF

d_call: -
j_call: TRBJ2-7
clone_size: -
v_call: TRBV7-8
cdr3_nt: TGTGCCAGCAGCCCCGGGCGGGCCGAGCAGTACTTC
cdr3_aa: CASSPGRAEQYF

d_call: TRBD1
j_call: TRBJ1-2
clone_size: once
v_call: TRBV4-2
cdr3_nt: TGTGCCAGCAGCCAGGGGGGACAGGATAACTATGGCTACACCTTC
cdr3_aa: CASSQGGQDNYGYTF

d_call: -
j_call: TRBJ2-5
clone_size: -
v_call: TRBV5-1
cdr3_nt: TGCGCCAGCAGCTCCACCCGGGGACAAGAGACCCAGTACTTC
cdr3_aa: CASSSTRGQETQYF

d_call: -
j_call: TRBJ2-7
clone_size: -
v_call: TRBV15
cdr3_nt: TGTGCCACCAGCTTGAGTAACGAGCAGTACTTC
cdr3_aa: CATSLSNEQYF